The entry that follows covers one TCR beta chain sequence. The antigen remains unidentified. The CDR3 consists of 13 residues. With 10 bases removed from V and 5 bases from J, the gap between germline ends came to 17 bases. CDR1 and CDR2 (germline): WSHSY, SAAADI. Only in-frame clones appear in the TCRdb table, and some are missing; sequencing was by immunoSEQ multiplex PCR. The sample contains around 170,000 clones, approximately 91% of which appear only once. This entry comes from a study of T cell responses to AZD1222 COVID-19 vaccine. General study findings and limits: The study found Spike-specific TCR breadth and depth rose after two AZD1222 doses. Across the whole spike, CD4 TCRs peaked at regions 160-218 and 743-854. The study identified only a handful of AZD1222 recipients as seropositive at baseline.

The sequence derives from an adult in good health. The chain links TRBV10-2 to TRBJ2-5; D unclear. The sample here was peripheral blood, taken on day 0 of AZD1222 vaccination. The CDR3 nucleotides are TGCGCCACCTCGTCTACCCCACCCGAGACCCAGTACTTC. It encodes CATSSTPPETQYF.